This T cell receptor (beta chain) was sequenced during a study of blood T cell repertoires in COVID-19. Libraries were prepared by immunoSEQ multiplex PCR; TCRdb keeps only in-frame clonotypes and omits some of them. The sample contains approximately 300,000 clones, roughly nine tenths of which appear only once. Germline trimming cut 5 bases from V and 2 bases from J; bases unmatched to any gene: 6. The CDR3 consists of 15 residues. Germline lookup yields CDR1 SQVTM and CDR2 ANQGSEA. The chain couples TRBV29-1 to TRBJ2-3; 11 bases fit TRBD2. This TCR derives from a woman younger than 45 who had recovered from COVID-19. The sample comprised PBMCs or T cells enriched from blood (not recorded which). The CDR3 region is CSVIAGGPFTDTQYF. DNA for the CDR3: TGCAGCGTTATAGCGGGAGGGCCCTTCACAGATACGCAGTATTTT.